The sequence of this TCR beta chain was determined in a study of early T cells in non-severe SARS-CoV-2 infection. Study at large: The authors sequenced bulk RNA from unsorted whole blood, leaving chains unpaired. Study results and limitations: Anti-spike CD8 specificities were favored by VDJdb matching, whose results missed private and CD4 specificities.

This clonotype was detected ten times or more. What it binds is unknown. As part of library construction, unique molecular identifiers were attached to individual cDNA molecules. Each CDR3 protein is one row after TCRdb ran MiXCR on the 5' RACE reads. The table has about 19,000 distinct CDR3 sequences, approximately 4.1% seen once. The TCR was taken from an adult who was a healthcare worker with PCR-confirmed SARS-CoV-2 infection or an uninfected control (not recorded which). Sequenced: whole blood.

CDR3 bases: TGTGCAAGTCGCTTAGTGGGGTCGAGGGGAGGCTACACTGAAGCTTTCTTT. Translating gives CASRLVGSRGGYTEAFF. This sequence joins TRBV12-2 and TRBJ1-1. TRBV12-2 is tagged as a pseudogene. The CDR3 loop spans 17 amino acids.